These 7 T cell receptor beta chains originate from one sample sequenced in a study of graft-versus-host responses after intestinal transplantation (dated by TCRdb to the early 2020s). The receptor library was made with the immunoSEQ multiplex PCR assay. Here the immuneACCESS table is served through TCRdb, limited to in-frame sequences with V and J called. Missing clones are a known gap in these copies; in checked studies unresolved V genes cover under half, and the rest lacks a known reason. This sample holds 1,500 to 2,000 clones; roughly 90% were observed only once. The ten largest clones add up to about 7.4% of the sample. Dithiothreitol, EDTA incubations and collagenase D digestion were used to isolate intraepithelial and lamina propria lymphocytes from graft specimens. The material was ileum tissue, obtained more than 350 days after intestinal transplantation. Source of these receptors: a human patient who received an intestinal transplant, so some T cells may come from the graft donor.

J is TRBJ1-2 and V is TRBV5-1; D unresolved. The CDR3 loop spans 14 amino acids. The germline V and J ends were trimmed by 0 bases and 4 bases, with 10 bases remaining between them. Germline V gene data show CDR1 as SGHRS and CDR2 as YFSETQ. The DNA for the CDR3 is TGCGCCAGCAGCTTGGAACCGGGGTTCTATGGCTACACCTTC. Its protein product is CASSLEPGFYGYTF.

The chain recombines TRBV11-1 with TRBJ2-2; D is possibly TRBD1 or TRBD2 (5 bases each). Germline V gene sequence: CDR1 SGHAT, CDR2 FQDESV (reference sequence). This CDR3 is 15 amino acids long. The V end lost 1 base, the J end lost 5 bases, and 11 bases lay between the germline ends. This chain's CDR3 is CASSLVGTTTGELFF. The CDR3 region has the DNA TGTGCCAGCAGCTTAGTCGGGACCACAACCGGGGAGCTGTTTTTT. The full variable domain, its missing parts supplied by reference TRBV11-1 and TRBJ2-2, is EAEVAQSPRYKITEKSQAVAFWCDPISGHATLYWYRQILGQGPELLVQFQDESVVDDSQLPKDRFSAERLKGVDSTLKIQPAELGDSAMYLCASSLVGTTTGELFFGEGSRLTVL.

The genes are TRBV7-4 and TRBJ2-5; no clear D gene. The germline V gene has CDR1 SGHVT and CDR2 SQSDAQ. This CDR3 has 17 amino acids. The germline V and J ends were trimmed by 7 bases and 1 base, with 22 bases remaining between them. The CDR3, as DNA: TGTGCCAGCATCCCACCACTCCCCCGGCCACTCCAAGAGACCCAGTACTTC. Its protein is CASIPPLPRPLQETQYF.

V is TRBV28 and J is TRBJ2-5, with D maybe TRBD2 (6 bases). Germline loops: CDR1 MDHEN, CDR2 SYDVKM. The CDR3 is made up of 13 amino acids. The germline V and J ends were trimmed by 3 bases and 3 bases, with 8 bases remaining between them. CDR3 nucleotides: TGTGCCAGCAGTTTTTCGGGGGAAGAGACCCAGTACTTC. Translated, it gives CASSFSGEETQYF. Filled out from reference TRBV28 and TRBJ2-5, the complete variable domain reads DVKVTQSSRYLVKRTGEKVFLECVQDMDHENMFWYRQDPGLGLRLIYFSYDVKMKEKGDIPEGYSVSREKKERFSLILESASTNQTSMYLCASSFSGEETQYFGPGTRLLVL.

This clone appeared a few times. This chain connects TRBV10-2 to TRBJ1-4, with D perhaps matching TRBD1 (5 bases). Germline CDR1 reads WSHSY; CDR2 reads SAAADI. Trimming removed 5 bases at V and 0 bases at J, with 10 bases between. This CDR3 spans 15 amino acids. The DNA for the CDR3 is TGCGCCAGCAGTTCGCGAGGGGCAACTAATGAAAAACTGTTTTTT. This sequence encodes CASSSRGATNEKLFF.

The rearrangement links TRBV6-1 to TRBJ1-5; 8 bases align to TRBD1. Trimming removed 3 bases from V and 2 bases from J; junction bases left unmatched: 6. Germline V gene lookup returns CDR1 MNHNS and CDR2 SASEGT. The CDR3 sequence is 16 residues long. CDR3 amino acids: CASSDTDREGNQPQHF. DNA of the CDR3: TGTGCCAGCAGTGACACGGACAGGGAGGGCAATCAGCCCCAGCATTTT.

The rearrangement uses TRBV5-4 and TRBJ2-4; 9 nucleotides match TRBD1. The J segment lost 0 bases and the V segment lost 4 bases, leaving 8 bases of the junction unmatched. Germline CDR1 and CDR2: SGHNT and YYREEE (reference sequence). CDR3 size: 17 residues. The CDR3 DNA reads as TGTGCCAGCAGCCTGCAATACAGGGGGCTAGCCAAAAACATTCAGTACTTC. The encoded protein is CASSLQYRGLAKNIQYF.